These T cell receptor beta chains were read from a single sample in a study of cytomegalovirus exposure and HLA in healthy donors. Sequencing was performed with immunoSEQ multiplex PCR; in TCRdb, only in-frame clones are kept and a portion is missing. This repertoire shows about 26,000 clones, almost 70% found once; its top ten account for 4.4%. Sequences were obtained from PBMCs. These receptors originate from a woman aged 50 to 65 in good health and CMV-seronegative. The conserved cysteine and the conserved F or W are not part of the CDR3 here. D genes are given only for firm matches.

CDR3 protein: ASSPHRGTGELF
J gene: TRBJ2-2
D gene: TRBD1
V gene: TRBV19

CDR3 protein: ASSPGQGAHLNTEAF
J gene: TRBJ1-1
D gene: TRBD1
V gene: TRBV7-6

CDR3 protein: SGGGQGNTEAF
J gene: TRBJ1-1
D gene: TRBD1
V gene: TRBV29-1

CDR3 protein: ASSELLGGKLF
J gene: TRBJ1-4
D gene: -
V gene: TRBV25-1

CDR3 protein: ASSPLQEIGVGYT
J gene: TRBJ1-2
D gene: -
V gene: TRBV6-6

CDR3 protein: ASSERGIGKDTQY
J gene: TRBJ2-3
D gene: -
V gene: TRBV6-1

CDR3 protein: ASSIDPGGYGYT
J gene: TRBJ1-2
D gene: -
V gene: TRBV19

CDR3 protein: ASSLSGGGGGYGYT
J gene: TRBJ1-2
D gene: -
V gene: TRBV28

CDR3 protein: ASSESRVFGYT
J gene: TRBJ1-2
D gene: -
V gene: TRBV10-2

CDR3 protein: ASSFPQDRDGATEAF
J gene: TRBJ1-1
D gene: TRBD1
V gene: TRBV28

CDR3 protein: ATVAGGPETQY
J gene: TRBJ2-5
D gene: TRBD2
V gene: TRBV28

CDR3 protein: ATFGRYEQY
J gene: TRBJ2-7
D gene: -
V gene: TRBV6-5

CDR3 protein: ASSPDRVGQPQH
J gene: TRBJ1-5
D gene: TRBD1
V gene: TRBV18

CDR3 protein: ASSLLQVELNEQF
J gene: TRBJ2-1
D gene: -
V gene: TRBV5-1

CDR3 protein: ASSSPGTMNTEAF
J gene: TRBJ1-1
D gene: -
V gene: TRBV5-4

CDR3 protein: ASSTHSGGLAYTGELF
J gene: TRBJ2-2
D gene: TRBD2
V gene: TRBV7-7

CDR3 protein: ANSQVQAGELF
J gene: TRBJ2-2
D gene: -
V gene: TRBV14

CDR3 protein: ASSLWAGVLNEQF
J gene: TRBJ2-1
D gene: TRBD2
V gene: TRBV7-9

CDR3 protein: ASRRGDGYT
J gene: TRBJ1-2
D gene: -
V gene: TRBV6-5

CDR3 protein: ASSVLGGRETQY
J gene: TRBJ2-5
D gene: TRBD1
V gene: TRBV9

CDR3 protein: ASSSRGNTEAF
J gene: TRBJ1-1
D gene: -
V gene: TRBV6-5

CDR3 protein: ASSRQGSNQPQH
J gene: TRBJ1-5
D gene: TRBD1
V gene: TRBV19

CDR3 protein: ASSSRQGGNTEAF
J gene: TRBJ1-1
D gene: TRBD1
V gene: TRBV6-5

CDR3 protein: ASSGRTDTQY
J gene: TRBJ2-3
D gene: -
V gene: TRBV11-3

CDR3 protein: ASSNREGGNTEAF
J gene: TRBJ1-1
D gene: -
V gene: TRBV13

CDR3 protein: ASSLPYDTNYEQY
J gene: TRBJ2-7
D gene: -
V gene: TRBV6-5

CDR3 protein: ASSPFRLNTEAF
J gene: TRBJ1-1
D gene: -
V gene: TRBV18